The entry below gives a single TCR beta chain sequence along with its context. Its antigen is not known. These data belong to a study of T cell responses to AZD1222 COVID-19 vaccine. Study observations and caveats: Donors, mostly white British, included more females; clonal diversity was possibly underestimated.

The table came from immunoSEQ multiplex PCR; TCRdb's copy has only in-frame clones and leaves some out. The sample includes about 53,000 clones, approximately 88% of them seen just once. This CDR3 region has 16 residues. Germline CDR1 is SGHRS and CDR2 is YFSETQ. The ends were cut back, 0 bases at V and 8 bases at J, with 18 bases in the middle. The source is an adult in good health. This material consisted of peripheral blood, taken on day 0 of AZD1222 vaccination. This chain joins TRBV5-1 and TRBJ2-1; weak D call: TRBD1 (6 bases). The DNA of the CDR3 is TGCGCCAGCAGCTTGGTATTGAACAGGGTAGGCGATGAGCAGTTCTTC. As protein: CASSLVLNRVGDEQFF.